Included here is one TCR beta chain sequence, with context. The data are from a study of blood T cell repertoires in COVID-19. Original handling: Estimated nucleated cell counts came from reference gene primer amplification. Clones were sequenced by immunoSEQ multiplex PCR, and TCRdb holds only the in-frame ones, with some missing. D and trimming were read from the DNA, whereas the V and J calls and clone size are those reported in that table. The sample yields about 49,000 clones, 87% seen once. Losses at the gene ends were 2 bases for V and 4 bases for J; bases not matched to a gene: 1. CDR1 and CDR2 (germline): MNHNY, SVGAGI (reference sequence). The CDR3 contains 13 residues.

This chain connects TRBV6-6 to TRBJ1-1; 7 bases agree with TRBD1. The sequenced sample consisted of peripheral blood. This clonotype originated in a woman over 75 with COVID-19, enrolled during active disease. This CDR3 reads CASSYPGGTEAFF. CDR3 DNA sequence: TGTGCCAGCAGTTACCCAGGGGGCACTGAAGCTTTCTTT.